Here is one TCR beta chain with its context. Use of 60 Vbeta and 13 Jbeta primers characterized the PCR. Data came from immunoSEQ multiplex PCR; TCRdb stores just in-frame clones and leaves some out. The sample has 190,000 or so clones; roughly 87% are singletons. The data were obtained in a study of cytomegalovirus exposure and HLA in healthy donors. As for the study in general: Among the roughly 430 genotyped donors, 70% to 85% were placed in the Caucasian-associated ancestry cluster.

CDR3 size: 14 residues. Germline V gene sequence: CDR1 MNHEY, CDR2 SVGAGI. Trimming shortened V by 7 bases and J by 1 base, and 13 bases separated the two germline ends. Specimen: PBMCs. The rearrangement links TRBV6-5 to TRBJ1-1; maybe TRBD1 (6 bases). The receptor was derived from a man aged 45 to 65 in good health and CMV-seronegative. CDR3 nucleotide sequence: TGTGCCAGCAAACCGGGACAAAGGAACACTGAAGCTTTCTTT. Its translation: CASKPGQRNTEAFF.